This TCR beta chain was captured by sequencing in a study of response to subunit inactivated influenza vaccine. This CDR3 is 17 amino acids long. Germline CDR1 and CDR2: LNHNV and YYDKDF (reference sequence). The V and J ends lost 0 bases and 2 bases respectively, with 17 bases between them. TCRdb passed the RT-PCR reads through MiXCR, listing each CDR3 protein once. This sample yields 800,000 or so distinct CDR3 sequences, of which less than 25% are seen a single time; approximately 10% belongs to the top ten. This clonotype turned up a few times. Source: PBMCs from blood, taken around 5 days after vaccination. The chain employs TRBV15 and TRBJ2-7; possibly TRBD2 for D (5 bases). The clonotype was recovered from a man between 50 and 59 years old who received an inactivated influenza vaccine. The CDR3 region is CATSRDRNRPGTYEQYF. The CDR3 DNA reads TGTGCCACCAGCAGAGATCGGAACCGCCCGGGAACCTACGAGCAGTACTTC.